Below, 27 T cell receptor beta chains from the same sample are listed, as sequenced in a study of CD8 T cells in ankylosing spondylitis. Using its own MiXCR run on the 5' RACE reads, TCRdb lists one record per CDR3 protein. Of around 130,000 distinct CDR3 sequences listed, around 9.3% are singletons. The sequenced material came from blood, either unsorted or a sorted T cell fraction (not recorded which). The receptors were gathered from a male donor with ankylosing spondylitis or in good health (not recorded which).

Many counts were recorded for this clonotype. Here the CDR3 DNA reads TGTGCCATCAGTGAGTCCACCACAGATACGCAGTATTTT. Amino acid sequence: CAISESTTDTQYF. The V gene is TRBV10-3, the J gene TRBJ2-3; D remains ambiguous. The CDR3 is 13 amino acids. Looked up from germline, CDR1 is ENHRY and CDR2 is SYGVKD. Trimming removed 0 bases from V and 2 bases from J, with 3 bases in between.

Turning to this clonotype: Relative to the germline gene, one junction end is altered; a read error may explain this. The gene calls are TRBV12-3 or TRBV12-4 and TRBJ2-7; possibly TRBD1 or TRBD2 for D (6 bases each). The CDR3 totals 12 residues. The CDR3 region is CASSFTGRTTHF. CDR3 nucleotide sequence: TGTGCCAGCAGTTTTACAGGGAGGACAACCCACTTC.

This clonotype was counted between two and nine times. This chain uses TRBV28 with TRBJ2-7; 10 positions match TRBD2. This CDR3 has 16 residues. The junction had 8 bases not matched to a gene; V was cut back by 3 bases and J by 3 bases. Germline CDR1 is MDHEN and CDR2 is SYDVKM. The CDR3: CASSLIPSGRGYEQYF. The CDR3 DNA follows: TGTGCCAGCAGTTTGATCCCAAGCGGGAGGGGCTACGAGCAGTACTTC.

This clonotype was seen repeatedly, ten times or more. The V and J genes are TRBV28 and TRBJ2-7; D might be TRBD1 (8 bases). The CDR3 totals 14 residues. The ends were cut back, 7 bases at V and 5 bases at J, with 18 bases in the middle. The germline CDR1 and CDR2 sequences are MDHEN and SYDVKM. CDR3: CASTESGTGHEQYF. In DNA form, the CDR3 reads TGTGCCAGCACCGAAAGCGGGACAGGTCACGAGCAGTACTTC.

At least ten counts were recorded for this clonotype. V usage is TRBV7-2 and J usage is TRBJ2-5; D unclear. The V gene lost 4 bases and the J gene lost 5 bases, with 5 bases spanning the gap. CDR3 length: 11 amino acids. CDR1 and CDR2 (germline): SGHTA, FQGNSA. The CDR3 DNA reads TGTGCCAGCAGCTCCGTGGAGACCCAGTACTTC. Residues: CASSSVETQYF.

In its sample, this clonotype was seen many times. V usage is TRBV4-2 and J usage is TRBJ2-2, with 15 positions matching TRBD2. Trimming removed 6 bases from V and 4 bases from J; junction bases left unmatched: 12. The CDR3 totals 19 residues. CDR1 and CDR2 (germline): LGHNA, YNFKEQ. The CDR3 nucleotides are TGTGCCAGCAGTTCTGGGACTAGCGGGAGGATTATCAGCACCGGGGAGCTGTTTTTT. Amino acids: CASSSGTSGRIISTGELFF.

This clonotype was observed at least ten times. This chain joins TRBV3-1 and TRBJ2-7, with D possibly being TRBD2 (6 bases). The CDR3 length is 15 residues. Trimming stripped 0 bases from V and 9 bases from J, with 18 bases between. CDR1 LGHDT and CDR2 YNNKEL come from the germline V gene (reference sequence). The CDR3 here is CASSQERGLPTRQYF. CDR3 in DNA: TGTGCCAGCAGCCAAGAAAGGGGACTCCCCACCAGGCAGTACTTC.

As concerns this clonotype: Possible read error: a much larger clone is one base away. The V gene is TRBV12-3 or TRBV12-4, the J gene TRBJ2-1; 13 bases fit TRBD2. This CDR3 is 16 amino acids long. With V trimmed by 6 bases and J by 0 bases, 2 bases remained unmatched. The CDR3 sequence is CASRGLAGSSYNEQFF. The CDR3 bases are TGTGCCAGCAGGGGACTAGCGGGAAGCTCCTACAATGAGCAGTTCTTC.

The rearrangement links TRBV6-1 to TRBJ2-7; TRBD2 might be the D (6 bases). The germline V and J ends were trimmed by 8 bases and 1 base, with 24 bases remaining between them. The CDR3 contains 17 residues. Germline V gene lookup returns CDR1 MNHNS and CDR2 SASEGT. As DNA, the CDR3 is TGTGCCAGCCGGCTGCGGCTGGCGAGCGGGTCTTCCTACGAGCAGTACTTC. Translating gives CASRLRLASGSSYEQYF.

This clonotype has only a few counts. Here the CDR3 reads CASSPGTREGETQYF. CDR3 in DNA: TGCGCCAGCAGTCCCGGGACTAGGGAAGGAGAGACCCAGTACTTC. The rearrangement uses TRBV5-1 and TRBJ2-5; 8 positions match TRBD2. V was pared by 5 bases and J by 4 bases, with 10 bases of the junction left unmatched. This CDR3 contains 15 residues. Germline V CDR1 and CDR2: SGHRS, YFSETQ.

This clonotype was observed many times. The V gene is TRBV20-1, the J gene TRBJ2-5; 8 bases map to TRBD1. The CDR3 totals 13 residues. J lost 5 bases, V lost 6 bases, and 8 bases had no gene match. The V gene's germline CDR1 is DFQATT and CDR2 SNEGSKA (reference sequence). The CDR3 loop reads CSATDRGWETQYF. The CDR3 nucleotides are TGCAGTGCGACCGACAGGGGTTGGGAGACCCAGTACTTC.

This clonotype was counted ten times or more. V gene TRBV18 combines with J gene TRBJ2-7; TRBD1 aligns across 7 bases. The CDR3 runs 14 residues. The V segment lost 5 bases and the J segment 2 bases; nucleotides outside the gene matches: 6. CDR1 and CDR2 (germline): KGHSH, LQKENI. As DNA, the CDR3 is TGTGCCAGCTCATCGGGACAGAGCACCTACGAGCAGTACTTC. Protein: CASSSGQSTYEQYF.

The sample holds a few counts of this clonotype. The rearrangement links TRBV5-1 to TRBJ2-5; 7 nucleotides line up with TRBD1. Trimming took 0 bases from V and 5 from J; bases not matched to a gene: 7. Germline loops: CDR1 SGHRS, CDR2 YFSETQ. The CDR3 extends over 15 amino acids. In DNA form, the CDR3 reads TGCGCCAGCAGCTTGGTACAGGGGAACGGGGAGACCCAGTACTTC. Translated, it gives CASSLVQGNGETQYF.

Many counts were recorded for this clonotype. V and J are TRBV2 and TRBJ2-5; D is undetermined. The V gene's germline CDR1 is SNHLY and CDR2 FYNNEI. The CDR3 extends over 11 amino acids. V dropped 6 bases and J dropped 5 bases, with 7 bases sitting between them. The CDR3 DNA sequence: TGTGCCAGCAGGGTTAGGGAGACCCAGTACTTC. Its protein product is CASRVRETQYF.

In its sample, this clonotype was seen a few times. The gene calls are TRBV5-1 and TRBJ2-1; D ambiguous. Trimming stripped 0 bases from V and 5 bases from J, with 9 bases between. This CDR3 comprises 14 residues. CDR1 and CDR2 (germline): SGHRS, YFSETQ. CDR3 nucleotide sequence: TGCGCCAGCAGCTTGGCCCTTTTAAACAATGAGCAGTTCTTC. As protein: CASSLALLNNEQFF.

This clonotype was found many times. The CDR3 here is CASSPGRTGNTIYF. The CDR3 coding sequence is TGTGCCAGCAGCCCTGGGAGGACTGGAAACACCATATATTTT. This chain joins TRBV7-9 and TRBJ1-3; no clear D gene. The germline V and J ends were trimmed by 5 bases and 2 bases, with 10 bases remaining between them. The CDR3 is 14 residues long. CDR1 SEHNR and CDR2 FQNEAQ come from the germline V gene (reference sequence).

V and J are TRBV28 and TRBJ2-7; D unresolved. Trimming pared 6 bases from V and 3 bases from J, leaving 9 bases between. Germline CDR1 reads MDHEN; CDR2 reads SYDVKM. This CDR3 contains 12 residues. CDR3 residues: CASRGVGYEQYF. DNA of the CDR3: TGTGCCAGCAGGGGCGTGGGCTACGAGCAGTACTTC.

The chain uses TRBV12-5 and TRBJ1-4, with D possibly matching TRBD1 (5 bases). V shed 6 bases and J shed 0 bases, with 8 bases lying between them. CDR3 length: 14 amino acids. CDR1 and CDR2 (germline): LGHNT, FRNRAP. The CDR3 DNA follows: TGTGCTAGTGGGGCGACAGCAACTAATGAAAAACTGTTTTTT. It codes for CASGATATNEKLFF.

This clonotype is judged medium-sized (0.01 to 0.1%). The chain uses TRBV6-5 and TRBJ1-1; TRBD1 matches at 8 bases. This CDR3 has 17 residues. V lost 6 bases and J lost 4; bases outside the gene matches: 16. Germline lookup yields CDR1 MNHEY and CDR2 SVGAGI. The CDR3 is CASRYSNRGGFGTEAFF. CDR3 coding DNA: TGTGCCAGCAGATATTCAAACAGGGGGGGATTCGGCACTGAAGCTTTCTTT.

This clonotype was seen ten or more times. This chain uses TRBV4-1 with TRBJ1-1; no definite D call. Trimming removed 4 bases from V and 11 bases from J, with 11 bases in between. This CDR3 spans 11 amino acids. Germline V lookup: CDR1 MGHRA, CDR2 YSYEKL. The CDR3 reads CASSPGLGAFF. Here the CDR3 DNA reads TGCGCCAGCAGCCCCGGGCTGGGGGCTTTCTTT.

This clonotype has just a few counts. The V gene is TRBV5-1, the J gene TRBJ2-1; D possibly corresponds to TRBD2 (6 bases). V lost 2 bases and J lost 8, with 11 bases in between. The germline gives CDR1 SGHRS, CDR2 YFSETQ. The CDR3 is made up of 13 amino acids. The CDR3 bases are TGCGCCAGCAGCTTCCGGGAGATCCATGAGCAGTTCTTC. It encodes CASSFREIHEQFF.

This clonotype has a count of ten or more. This chain connects TRBV29-1 to TRBJ1-2; D might be TRBD1 (6 bases). Germline V CDR1 and CDR2: SQVTM, ANQGSEA. V lost 0 bases to trimming and J lost 5 bases, with 19 bases between them. This CDR3 has 16 amino acids. The CDR3 sequence: CSVEEGAGDRVYGYTF. The CDR3 bases are TGCAGCGTTGAAGAGGGTGCAGGGGATCGGGTGTATGGCTACACCTTC.

As for this clonotype: A much larger clone differs by one base, so this may be a read error. The V call is TRBV20-1, the J call TRBJ2-1; unclear D gene. The CDR3 sequence is 13 residues long. V was cut by 3 bases and J by 13 bases, with 19 bases left in between. Germline assignment: CDR1 DFQATT and CDR2 SNEGSKA (reference sequence). The CDR3 DNA is TGCAGTGCTAGTGAAAGAGGTTCAGGTGACCAGTTCTTC. It codes for CSASERGSGDQFF.

A few counts support this clonotype. The rearrangement uses TRBV5-1 and TRBJ1-4, with TRBD1 matching over 8 bases. CDR1 is SGHRS and CDR2 is YFSETQ in the germline V gene. Trimming cost V 0 bases and J 3 bases; bases outside gene matches: 4. The CDR3 is made up of 16 amino acids. The CDR3 nucleotides are TGCGCCAGCAGCTTGGCAGGGGGCGCAGCTAATGAAAAACTGTTTTTT. This sequence encodes CASSLAGGAANEKLFF.

This clonotype was counted many times. The chain links TRBV12-3 or TRBV12-4 to TRBJ2-5, with 10 bases aligning to TRBD1. This CDR3 contains 15 residues. The V segment lost 6 bases and the J segment 4 bases; nucleotides outside the gene matches: 8. CDR3 residues: CASSLTGTGAETQYF. DNA of the CDR3: TGTGCCAGCAGCCTGACCGGGACAGGGGCAGAGACCCAGTACTTC.

This clonotype was observed at least ten times. The gene calls are TRBV20-1 and TRBJ2-1; 7 nucleotides line up with TRBD2. CDR1 and CDR2 (germline): DFQATT, SNEGSKA (reference sequence). The CDR3 is made up of 15 amino acids. V was clipped by 1 base and J by 8 bases; unmatched bases: 11. CDR3 loop: CSARADPGGSYEQFF. DNA of the CDR3: TGCAGTGCTAGAGCTGACCCCGGCGGGAGTTATGAGCAGTTCTTC.

This clonotype was seen repeatedly, ten times or more. The rearrangement joins TRBV4-1 to TRBJ2-7, with 7 bases fitting TRBD2. The CDR3 length is 15 residues. Germline CDR1 and CDR2: MGHRA and YSYEKL. V was pared by 1 base and J by 0 bases, with 3 bases of the junction left unmatched. CDR3 sequence: CASSQGLAFSYEQYF. The CDR3 nucleotides are TGCGCCAGCAGCCAAGGACTAGCCTTCTCCTACGAGCAGTACTTC.